This TCR beta chain was captured in a study of blood T cells in healthy people across ages. Points from the study as a whole: Naive and antigen-experienced cells could not be conclusively compared, given unsorted PBMCs.

As to this clonotype: Antigen specificity is unknown.

The CDR3 sequence is 15 residues long. Per germline, CDR1 SGHTA and CDR2 FQGTGA. The V gene lost 3 bases and the J gene lost 3 bases, with 14 bases spanning the gap. A J-beta primer mix and a sample-barcoded 5' primer were used in a second PCR of roughly 6 to 11 cycles. TCRdb reanalysed the 5' RACE reads using MiXCR and keeps one entry per CDR3 protein. This sample has some 940,000 distinct CDR3 sequences; 25% to 35% occur once, and the top ten carry 9.5% to 13%. This sample also appeared in a second study, on T cells of mothers and their children.

Sequences were obtained from blood. The TCR comes from a woman in her thirties or forties in good health. The V gene is TRBV7-3, the J gene TRBJ1-2, with a weak D call TRBD1 (6 bases). Here the CDR3 DNA reads TGTGCCAGCAGCTTCCGGGACACTCCCCACTATGGCTACACCTTC. It encodes CASSFRDTPHYGYTF.